This TCR beta chain was recorded in a study of blood T cell repertoires in COVID-19. The assay was immunoSEQ multiplex PCR, and TCRdb's table has in-frame clones only and misses some. The data show a few hundred thousand clones, roughly 90% seen once. Trimming stripped 7 bases from V and 7 bases from J, with 11 bases between. Looked up from germline, CDR1 is LNHDA and CDR2 is SQIVND (reference sequence). This CDR3 region has 13 residues. Material: peripheral blood. The receptor was isolated from a man aged 18 to 30 who had recovered from COVID-19. V usage is TRBV19 and J usage is TRBJ1-6; tentatively, D is TRBD1 (5 bases). CDR3 sequence reads: CASMEGWNSPLHF. CDR3 nucleotides: TGTGCCAGTATGGAGGGGTGGAATTCACCCCTCCACTTT.